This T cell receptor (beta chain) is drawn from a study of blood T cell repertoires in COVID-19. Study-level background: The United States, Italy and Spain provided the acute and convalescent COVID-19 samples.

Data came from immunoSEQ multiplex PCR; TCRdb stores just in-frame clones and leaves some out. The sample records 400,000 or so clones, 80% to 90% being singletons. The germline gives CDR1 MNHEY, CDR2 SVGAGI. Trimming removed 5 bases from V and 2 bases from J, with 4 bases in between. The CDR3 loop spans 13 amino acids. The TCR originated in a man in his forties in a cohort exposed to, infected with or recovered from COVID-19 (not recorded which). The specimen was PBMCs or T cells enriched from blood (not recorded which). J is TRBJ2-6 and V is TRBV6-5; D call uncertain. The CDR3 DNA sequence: TGTGCCAGCAGTCTCCCTGGGGCCAACGTCCTGACTTTC. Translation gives CASSLPGANVLTF.